A single sample is the source of the 15 T cell receptor beta chains below, sequenced in a study of cytomegalovirus exposure and HLA in healthy donors. The PCR made use of 60 Vbeta and 13 Jbeta primers. Libraries were prepared by immunoSEQ multiplex PCR; TCRdb keeps only in-frame clonotypes and omits some of them. The sample has about 130,000 clones, less than 85% seen once. Sequencing used PBMCs. The receptors shown here come from a man aged 35 to 55 in good health and CMV-seronegative.

The chain links TRBV5-1 to TRBJ2-5; maybe TRBD2 (5 bases). The CDR3 consists of 13 residues. The germline V gene encodes CDR1 SGHRS and CDR2 YFSETQ. V gave up 3 bases and J gave up 2 bases, with 8 bases separating them. DNA of the CDR3: TGCGCCAGCAGCTCAAGACTACAAGAGACCCAGTACTTC. It encodes CASSSRLQETQYF.

The rearrangement uses TRBV9 and TRBJ2-1, with TRBD1 identical over 7 bases. Trimming cost V 0 bases and J 9 bases; bases outside gene matches: 6. There are 14 residues in the CDR3. The germline CDR1 and CDR2 sequences are SGDLS and YYNGEE. CDR3 sequence (DNA): TGTGCCAGCAGCGTAGAACCAGGGGGAGTTGAGCAGTTCTTC. Its translation is CASSVEPGGVEQFF.

This sequence joins TRBV28 and TRBJ1-1; 8 nucleotides match TRBD1. Germline CDR1 and CDR2: MDHEN and SYDVKM. The junction had 6 bases not matched to a gene; V was cut back by 6 bases and J by 3 bases. This CDR3 spans 14 amino acids. The CDR3 is CASSWTGPDTEAFF. CDR3 nucleotides: TGTGCCAGCAGCTGGACAGGGCCGGACACTGAAGCTTTCTTT.

The chain links TRBV5-5 to TRBJ1-1; maybe TRBD1 (5 bases). V was cut by 0 bases and J by 0 bases, with 6 bases left in between. The CDR3 contains 14 residues. Germline assignment: CDR1 SGHKS and CDR2 YYEKEE (reference sequence). The CDR3 region is CASSLEQVNTEAFF. As DNA, the CDR3 is TGTGCCAGCAGCTTGGAACAGGTGAACACTGAAGCTTTCTTT.

This clone was seen a single time. V usage is TRBV19 and J usage is TRBJ2-7, with TRBD2 matching over 8 bases. Germline lookup yields CDR1 LNHDA and CDR2 SQIVND (reference sequence). The CDR3 contains 14 residues. The V segment lost 4 bases and the J segment 3 bases; nucleotides outside the gene matches: 5. CDR3 residues: CASSTIAGSYEQYF. CDR3 sequence (DNA): TGTGCCAGTAGTACTATAGCGGGAAGCTACGAGCAGTACTTC.

The rearrangement links TRBV6-1 to TRBJ2-1, with 12 positions matching TRBD2. CDR1 and CDR2 from the germline V gene are MNHNS and SASEGT. The CDR3 extends over 21 amino acids. V was clipped by 2 bases and J by 1 base; unmatched bases: 15. CDR3 DNA sequence: TGTGCCAGCAGTGAAACCACTCGCCTAGCGGGAGGGACCTTATCCTACAATGAGCAGTTCTTC. It is translated as CASSETTRLAGGTLSYNEQFF.

V is TRBV19 and J is TRBJ2-3, with 12 bases that match TRBD2. The CDR3 runs to 15 residues. Germline loops: CDR1 LNHDA, CDR2 SQIVND (reference sequence). V trimming: 5 bases; J trimming: 5 bases; junction bases outside the gene matches: 5. The CDR3 loop reads CASSVTSGRRDTQYF. CDR3 DNA sequence: TGTGCCAGTAGTGTGACTAGCGGGAGACGAGATACGCAGTATTTT.

This clone has more than one count but fewer than ten. This rearrangement joins TRBV5-6 to TRBJ2-1, with D perhaps TRBD1 (6 bases). V was cut by 0 bases and J by 9 bases, with 13 bases left in between. The germline CDR1 and CDR2 sequences are SGHDT and YYEEEE. CDR3 length: 14 residues. The CDR3 sequence: CASSLEQGGSEQFF. CDR3 nucleotide sequence: TGTGCCAGCAGCTTGGAACAGGGTGGGAGTGAGCAGTTCTTC.

The CDR3 spells CASSNTLAGQETQYF. As DNA, the CDR3 is TGTGCCAGCAGCAACACTCTAGCGGGTCAAGAGACCCAGTACTTC. The chain couples TRBV7-6 to TRBJ2-5; 8 positions match TRBD2. The germline V gene has CDR1 SGHVS and CDR2 FNYEAQ. With 5 bases clipped from V and 2 bases from J, the junction kept 7 bases outside the gene matches. The CDR3 length is 15 residues.

This clone was picked up a small number of times. The chain joins TRBV6-5 to TRBJ1-1; D remains ambiguous. This CDR3 comprises 12 residues. The ends were cut back, 2 bases at V and 6 bases at J, with 7 bases in the middle. From germline, CDR1 is MNHEY and CDR2 SVGAGI. CDR3 amino acids: CASSYPLSEAFF. The CDR3 DNA reads as TGTGCCAGCAGTTACCCCCTATCTGAAGCTTTCTTT.

This rearrangement joins TRBV27 to TRBJ2-3, with 7 bases aligning to TRBD2. V lost 3 bases and J lost 4; bases outside the gene matches: 7. CDR1 and CDR2 (germline): MNHEY, SMNVEV (reference sequence). The CDR3 length is 15 residues. In nucleotides, the CDR3 is TGTGCCAGCAGTTTGGGGAGCGGGAAAGCAGATACGCAGTATTTT. Amino acids: CASSLGSGKADTQYF.

There are a few counts of this clone. V usage is TRBV7-9 and J usage is TRBJ1-6; 7 nucleotides agree with TRBD1. Trimming took 5 bases from V and 7 from J; bases not matched to a gene: 8. This CDR3 spans 15 amino acids. Per germline, CDR1 SEHNR and CDR2 FQNEAQ (reference sequence). The CDR3 DNA reads TGTGCCAGCAGCGCCCGACAGGGAACAAATTCACCCCTCCACTTT. Protein product: CASSARQGTNSPLHF.

V and J are TRBV28 and TRBJ1-2; weak D call: TRBD1 (6 bases). The CDR3 loop spans 16 amino acids. Germline V CDR1 and CDR2: MDHEN, SYDVKM. The V gene lost 3 bases and the J gene lost 4 bases, with 18 bases spanning the gap. CDR3 sequence reads: CASSLYNGGARYGYTF. CDR3 coding DNA: TGTGCCAGCAGTTTGTACAATGGGGGGGCCCGCTATGGCTACACCTTC.

CDR3 sequence reads: CSVSGGSDTQYF. CDR3 nucleotides: TGCAGCGTGTCAGGGGGGTCGGATACGCAGTATTTT. This chain links TRBV29-1 with TRBJ2-3, with TRBD1 as a possible D gene (7 bases). Germline lookup yields CDR1 SQVTM and CDR2 ANQGSEA. This CDR3 is built from 12 residues. The V end was cut by 6 bases, the J end by 6 bases, with 13 bases between.

This clone was observed once. The chain has TRBV29-1 and TRBJ1-3; D is uncertain. Looked up from germline, CDR1 is SQVTM and CDR2 is ANQGSEA. CDR3 length: 13 residues. Trimming took off 8 bases at V and 0 bases at J, with 11 bases between the two ends. The CDR3 region is CSIQSVSGNTIYF. In DNA, the CDR3 is TGCAGCATCCAGAGCGTCTCTGGAAACACCATATATTTT. Combining the CDR3 with reference TRBV29-1 and TRBJ1-3 gives the whole variable domain SAVISQKPSRDICQRGTSLTIQCQVDSQVTMMFWYRQQPGQSLTLIATANQGSEATYESGFVIDKFPISRPNLTFSTLTVSNMSPEDSSIYLCSIQSVSGNTIYFGEGSWLTVV.